This T cell receptor (beta chain) derives from a study of CD8 T cells in ankylosing spondylitis. Study results and limitations: Within peripheral blood, clones linked to disease were CD8+ and relatively rare. The authors reported significant enrichment of disease-linked clones in matched ankylosing spondylitis synovial fluid.

The authors made TCR beta libraries by quantitative 5'-RACE with molecular barcodes. TCRdb reprocessed the 5' RACE reads with MiXCR, giving one entry per CDR3 protein. The profile shows 250,000 to 400,000 distinct CDR3 sequences, roughly 12% of them singletons. This clonotype was observed many times. No antigen is known for it. Germline V gene lookup returns CDR1 SGHRS and CDR2 YFSETQ. This CDR3 is 14 amino acids long. V was trimmed by 4 bases and J by 3 bases, leaving 11 bases between them. This receptor was obtained from a female donor with ankylosing spondylitis or in good health (not recorded which). Sequenced sample: blood, either unsorted or a sorted T cell fraction (not recorded which). The chain links TRBV5-1 to TRBJ2-1, with D tentatively TRBD2 (6 bases). The CDR3 nucleotides read TGCGCCAGCAGCCCCGGACTACTCTACAATGAGCAGTTCTTC. Translation: CASSPGLLYNEQFF.